This T cell receptor beta chain comes out of a study of cytomegalovirus exposure and HLA in healthy donors. General study findings and limits: Clonal expansion, a later analysis showed, was greater in HLA-associated TCR beta chains than in equally common others.

The study ran its PCR with 60 Vbeta and 13 Jbeta primers. The protocol was immunoSEQ multiplex PCR, while the TCRdb copy is restricted to in-frame clones and leaves out a portion. The sample totals some 76,000 clones. For this clone: The antigen is not known.

Sample: PBMCs. The sequence was collected from a boy younger than 18 in good health and CMV-seronegative.

CDR3 DNA: TGCAGCGTGGGGGACAGGGGGAACACAGATACGCAGTATTTT. Translated, it gives CSVGDRGNTDTQYF. The chain links TRBV29-1 to TRBJ2-3; 11 nucleotides line up with TRBD1. Trimming removed 6 bases from V and 2 bases from J; junction bases left unmatched: 4. The germline V gene encodes CDR1 SQVTM and CDR2 ANQGSEA. CDR3 length: 14 residues.